This passage covers 17 T cell receptor beta chains from one sample sequenced in a study of PD-1 blockade in classical Hodgkin lymphoma. No patient escaped relapse after autologous stem cell transplantation, and brentuximab vedotin exposure varied. The method was immunoSEQ multiplex PCR; TCRdb's version includes in-frame clones alone and lacks a portion of them. The sample comprises about 4,200 clones, about four fifths of which are singletons, and approximately 40% rests with the top ten. The sequencing used peripheral blood mononuclear cells (PBMCs), collected at baseline. Every receptor here comes from a human donor with classical Hodgkin lymphoma.

The chain joins TRBV18 to TRBJ2-1, with D possibly TRBD2 on 6 matching bases. V lost 9 bases and J lost 3, with 21 bases in between. This CDR3 comprises 16 residues. In germline, CDR1 is KGHSH, CDR2 LQKENI. Here the CDR3 DNA reads TGTGCCAGTCGTACCCCCCCCGGGACTCTCTACAATGAGCAGTTCTTC. This gives the protein CASRTPPGTLYNEQFF.

Here the CDR3 reads CASSPRDRATYNEQFF. The CDR3 DNA sequence: TGTGCCAGCAGCCCCCGGGACAGGGCCACCTACAATGAGCAGTTCTTC. V and J are TRBV14 and TRBJ2-1; 9 bases agree with TRBD1. This CDR3 contains 16 residues. Losses at the gene ends were 4 bases for V and 2 bases for J; bases not matched to a gene: 6. From germline, CDR1 is SGHDN and CDR2 FVKESK.

The chain links TRBV30 to TRBJ2-7, with D possibly TRBD2 on 5 matching bases. With 2 bases removed from V and 1 base from J, the gap between germline ends came to 12 bases. Germline V gene sequence: CDR1 GTSNPN, CDR2 SVGIG (reference sequence). The CDR3 consists of 14 residues. The CDR3: CAWSPTKVSYEQYF. CDR3 bases: TGTGCCTGGAGTCCGACTAAGGTATCCTACGAGCAGTACTTC.

Written as DNA, the CDR3 is TGTGCCAGCTCATCAAGGCAGGGCAGCCGGTACAATGAGCAGTTCTTC. Amino acids: CASSSRQGSRYNEQFF. The genes are TRBV18 and TRBJ2-1; the D gene is possibly TRBD1 (5 bases). CDR1 and CDR2 (germline): KGHSH, LQKENI. The CDR3 has 16 amino acids. V lost 5 bases to trimming and J lost 4 bases, with 18 bases between them.

The V and J genes are TRBV10-3 and TRBJ2-7; D gene uncertain. Germline lookup yields CDR1 ENHRY and CDR2 SYGVKD. This CDR3 comprises 11 residues. The germline V and J ends were trimmed by 2 bases and 5 bases, with 4 bases remaining between them. The CDR3 here is CAISETNEQYF. The CDR3 DNA is TGTGCCATCAGTGAGACAAACGAGCAGTACTTC.

The chain carries TRBV28 and TRBJ1-1, with a possible D match to TRBD1 (6 bases). V was pared by 1 base and J by 11 bases, with 17 bases between. This CDR3 is 14 amino acids long. Per the germline V gene, CDR1 is MDHEN and CDR2 is SYDVKM. CDR3 sequence (DNA): TGTGCCAGCAGTTTATTGGCGGGACAACTTTCGGCTTTCTTT. Protein sequence: CASSLLAGQLSAFF.

The chain recombines TRBV4-1 with TRBJ1-5; D gene uncertain. This CDR3 contains 15 residues. CDR1 and CDR2 (germline): MGHRA, YSYEKL. V was shortened by 3 bases and J by 5 bases, with 14 bases between the two germline ends. CDR3 in amino acids: CASSHTDTQDQPQHF. The CDR3, as DNA: TGCGCCAGCAGCCACACCGACACCCAAGATCAGCCCCAGCATTTT.

J is TRBJ1-6 and V is TRBV18; 8 positions agree with TRBD1. CDR3 length: 15 amino acids. Germline CDR1 reads KGHSH; CDR2 reads LQKENI. Losses at the gene ends were 4 bases for V and 6 bases for J; bases not matched to a gene: 5. CDR3 in amino acids: CASSQGQAGNSPLHF. The CDR3 bases are TGTGCCAGCTCACAGGGACAGGCCGGTAATTCACCCCTCCACTTT.

The V call is TRBV6-5, the J call TRBJ1-2; 9 positions agree with TRBD1. CDR3 size: 13 residues. After removal of 4 bases from V and 6 bases from J, the junction contained 3 bases not matched to a gene. Per the germline V gene, CDR1 is MNHEY and CDR2 is SVGAGI. The DNA of the CDR3 is TGTGCCAGCAGTTGGGACAGGGTAAATGGCTACACCTTC. It is translated as CASSWDRVNGYTF.

This chain connects TRBV2 to TRBJ2-7; 7 nucleotides align to TRBD2. Looked up from germline, CDR1 is SNHLY and CDR2 is FYNNEI. The ends lost 7 bases at V and 4 bases at J; junction bases unmatched: 4. This CDR3 comprises 12 residues. CDR3 region: CASIGGGYEQYF. DNA of the CDR3: TGTGCCAGCATTGGGGGGGGGTACGAGCAGTACTTC. Full variable domain (rest looked up from reference TRBV2 and TRBJ2-7): EPEVTQTPSHQVTQMGQEVILRCVPISNHLYFYWYRQILGQKVEFLVSFYNNEISEKSEIFDDQFSVERPDGSNFTLKIRSTKLEDSAMYFCASIGGGYEQYFGPGTRLTVT.

The rearrangement links TRBV7-2 to TRBJ1-6; D is uncertain. The V end was cut by 5 bases, the J end by 7 bases, with 9 bases between. The CDR3 runs 13 residues. Germline assignment: CDR1 SGHTA and CDR2 FQGNSA. This CDR3 is CASSVERNSPLHF. DNA for the CDR3: TGTGCCAGCAGCGTAGAAAGAAATTCACCCCTCCACTTT.

The V and J genes are TRBV6-5 and TRBJ2-5, with TRBD1 as a possible D gene (6 bases). There are 15 residues in the CDR3. V lost 0 bases to trimming and J lost 5 bases, with 13 bases between them. Germline V gene sequence: CDR1 MNHEY, CDR2 SVGAGI. In nucleotides, the CDR3 is TGTGCCAGCAGTTACTCATCAGGGGCAGGGGAGACCCAGTACTTC. Translating gives CASSYSSGAGETQYF.

This clone was seen once. The chain links TRBV5-6 to TRBJ1-2; possibly TRBD1 for D (5 bases). In germline, CDR1 is SGHDT, CDR2 YYEEEE. Deletions cut 0 bases from V and 4 bases from J, with 10 bases between. The CDR3 extends over 14 amino acids. For the CDR3, the DNA is TGTGCCAGCAGCTTGGACGGGGCCCTCTATGGCTACACCTTC. Encoded protein: CASSLDGALYGYTF.

This clone is judged hyperexpanded. The chain uses TRBV4-3 and TRBJ2-2, with TRBD1 identical over 8 bases. Germline CDR1 reads LGHNA; CDR2 reads YSLEER. CDR3 size: 16 residues. The ends lost 3 bases at V and 3 bases at J; junction bases unmatched: 6. CDR3 sequence: CASSHGRGQDTGELFF. The CDR3 DNA sequence: TGCGCCAGCAGCCACGGAAGGGGACAGGACACCGGGGAGCTGTTTTTT.

This chain joins TRBV2 and TRBJ2-2; 11 bases line up with TRBD2. V lost 5 bases, J lost 6 bases, and 8 bases stayed unmatched. Germline V gene lookup returns CDR1 SNHLY and CDR2 FYNNEI. This CDR3 is built from 16 residues. CDR3 amino acids: CASSSSGGLLSGELFF. Here the CDR3 DNA reads TGTGCCAGCAGTTCTAGCGGGGGGCTATTGTCCGGGGAGCTGTTTTTT.

This clone was seen a few times. The chain recombines TRBV28 with TRBJ1-5; D call uncertain. The V gene's germline CDR1 is MDHEN and CDR2 SYDVKM. The CDR3 is 14 amino acids. V was pared by 3 bases and J by 5 bases, with 11 bases between. CDR3 nucleotides: TGTGCCAGCAGTTTCCAGGTAGGGCATCAGCCCCAGCATTTT. Translating it yields CASSFQVGHQPQHF.

The chain uses TRBV9 and TRBJ1-4; 7 nucleotides match TRBD1. V shed 4 bases, J shed 5 bases, and the junction held 5 bases outside the gene matches. This CDR3 spans 14 amino acids. Germline loops: CDR1 SGDLS, CDR2 YYNGEE. The CDR3 loop reads CASSTGQPNEKLFF. The DNA of the CDR3 is TGTGCCAGCAGCACGGGACAGCCAAATGAAAAACTGTTTTTT.